This T cell receptor (beta chain) is from a study of vaccination effects on CD4 cells after COVID-19 (dated by TCRdb to between 2021 and 2024). About the study as a whole: To identify antigen-specific CD4+ T cell clonotypes by their expansion, the ViraFEST assay first stimulated PBMC with viral peptide pools and then applied TCR sequencing. The study compared SARS-CoV-2 spike-specific CD4+ TCR repertoires before and after mRNA vaccination in COVID-19 convalescent patients and infection-naive vaccine recipients. Cultures from other donors in the study were sequenced using the Oncomine TCR Beta short-read assay on an Illumina iSeq 100. The full study included fewer than eleven COVID-19 convalescent patients and a few SARS-CoV-2-naive healthy vaccine recipients. A few million PBMC per well were cultured in IMDM with roughly 5% human AB serum, about 9.4 IU/ml IL-2 and gentamicin, plus 10 ug/ml peptides. Each participant received two doses of an mRNA SARS-CoV-2 vaccine, either BNT162b2 or mRNA-1273.

After less than 13 days of culture, CD4+ T cells were isolated with the EasySep CD4+ T cell isolation kit. The absence of prior SARS-CoV-2 infection in healthy vaccine recipients was confirmed by negative nucleocapsid antibodies before and after vaccination. Half of the culture medium was replaced with fresh IL-2-containing medium on days 3 and 7. Unless otherwise noted, each peptide stimulation condition was cultured in triplicate wells. Using Ficoll-Paque Plus gradient centrifugation, PBMC were separated from whole blood and then either used fresh or cryopreserved at -140C. The QIAamp micro DNA kit was used to extract genomic DNA from the cultured CD4+ T cells. Beyond this particular receptor, the publication reports: Both infection-induced and vaccine-induced clones contracted markedly at late post-vaccination timepoints, which is consistent with waning T cell responses. Limitations of the study were the small number of convalescent patients and the absence of early post-infection timepoints. In healthy vaccine recipients, vaccine-induced clones were almost all SARS-CoV-2 mono-reactive, with only 1 of 255 cross-reactive with common cold coronaviruses.

The germline V gene (reference sequence) yields DFQATT for CDR1 and SNEGSKA for CDR2. The CDR3 sequence holds 16 residues, the cysteine and phenylalanine included. The only DNA kept is the CDR3, 48 bases in frame from the first base. From V the trimming removes 3 bases and from J it removes 6 bases, while the gene matches leave 10 bases of the junction unaccounted for. With respect to this clone: Its recognized antigen is unknown. Qualities for individual bases were not recorded, and no much larger clone is one base off.

Library construction relied on the immunoSEQ multiplex PCR assay. DNA from the cultured and isolated CD4+ T cells underwent TCR beta CDR3 sequencing. On the authors' methods: Non-productive TCR sequences were removed and reads were trimmed to the CDR3 region, keeping CDR3s of at least 7 amino acids. Antigen-specific clonotypes were identified using the MANAFEST web app by comparison of expansion in peptide wells against reference cultures. Positive clones required FDR<0.05 expansion versus reference and all other wells, odds ratio above 5, and frequency above 0.1% in two replicate wells. Cross-reactive clonotypes were defined as significantly expanded in SARS-CoV-2 spike wells and in at least one common cold coronavirus spike condition. Using the stringdist R package, CDR3 similarity was measured by Levenshtein distance, and unrooted trees were constructed with ape in R 3.6.1. In TCRdb, the immuneACCESS table is reduced to in-frame sequences with V and J assigned. These tables do not hold every clone; where another copy was compared, an unresolved V gene accounts for under half, and the others remain unexplained. The D gene and trimming were derived from the DNA, and the V and J assignments and clone size from that table. The sample profile shows roughly 50,000 clones; over 50% of them were found once. The biggest ten clones account for approximately 5% of the sample.

Source: CD4+ T cells from PBMCs cultured without peptide, taken before COVID-19 vaccination. The sequence is built from TRBV20-1 and TRBJ2-1, and 11 junctional nucleotides match TRBD2. This sequence was found in a human donor who received a COVID-19 vaccine. The CDR3 amino acid sequence is: CSASDSGRGGFNEQFF. The sequence in DNA is TGCAGTGCTAGTGATAGCGGGAGGGGAGGGTTCAATGAGCAGTTCTTC.